The clone carrying this T cell receptor beta chain showed up just once. The data are from a study of blood T cell repertoires in COVID-19. Study background: Donors in the United States, Italy and Spain gave samples during acute or convalescent COVID-19. PBMCs, B-cell-depleted T cells, or T cells provided the cDNA or gDNA that made up the material.

Per the study methods: Amplifying reference gene primers gave estimates of nucleated cell counts. TCRdb's copy holds only in-frame clones and misses some; the assay was immunoSEQ multiplex PCR. The D gene and trimming were derived from the DNA, and the V and J assignments and clone size from that table. The sample records some 170,000 clones, roughly 82% being singletons. The V gene lost 2 bases and the J gene lost 1 base, with 5 bases spanning the gap. CDR3 size: 13 residues. Germline V gene data show CDR1 as MGHDK and CDR2 as SYGVNS. The chain uses TRBV25-1 and TRBJ1-1, with D unresolved. The origin of this receptor is a woman aged 70 to 79 with acute or convalescent COVID-19. Material: peripheral blood. This chain's CDR3 is CASSERENTEAFF. The CDR3 DNA reads TGTGCCAGCAGTGAAAGAGAGAACACTGAAGCTTTCTTT.